This is a list of T cell receptor beta chains from one sample in a study of OX40 agonist ivuxolimab in advanced cancers. TCRdb's copy holds only in-frame clones and misses some; the assay was immunoSEQ multiplex PCR. The repertoire holds 45,000 to 50,000 clones, just over 90% seen once, with around 19% in the top ten. This specimen consisted of CD4+ or CD8+ T cells sorted from blood, obtained in a trial of the OX40 agonist ivuxolimab. The source of these receptors is an adult with an advanced solid tumor such as melanoma, head and neck, liver or kidney cancer. The CDR3 runs from the conserved cysteine through the conserved F or W. The D gene is left open where the match is weak. Size is omitted from some rows. Given values are once, few, many or a class for expanded clones.

clone_size: .
j_call: TRBJ2-7
d_call: TRBD2
v_call: TRBV7-2
cdr3_aa: CASSFNGGGYEQYF
cdr3_nt: TGTGCCAGCAGCTTCAACGGGGGGGGATACGAGCAGTACTTC

clone_size: .
j_call: TRBJ2-7
d_call: TRBD1
v_call: TRBV5-4
cdr3_aa: CASSPGRQGTYEQYF
cdr3_nt: TGTGCCAGCAGCCCGGGCCGACAGGGAACCTACGAGCAGTACTTC

clone_size: .
j_call: TRBJ2-7
d_call: .
v_call: TRBV5-1
cdr3_aa: CASSLAGFYEQYF
cdr3_nt: TGCGCCAGCAGCTTGGCCGGGTTCTACGAGCAGTACTTC

clone_size: .
j_call: TRBJ2-1
d_call: .
v_call: TRBV6-5
cdr3_aa: CASSYSEGSSYNEQFF
cdr3_nt: TGTGCCAGCAGTTACTCGGAGGGTAGCTCCTACAATGAGCAGTTCTTC

clone_size: .
j_call: TRBJ1-5
d_call: .
v_call: TRBV7-9
cdr3_aa: CASSLSNQPQHF
cdr3_nt: TGTGCCAGCAGCCTAAGCAATCAGCCCCAGCATTTT

clone_size: .
j_call: TRBJ2-1
d_call: TRBD2
v_call: TRBV7-6
cdr3_aa: CASSLGSGTEQFF
cdr3_nt: TGTGCCAGCAGCTTAGGTAGCGGGACTGAGCAGTTCTTC

clone_size: .
j_call: TRBJ2-5
d_call: TRBD1
v_call: TRBV2
cdr3_aa: CASSGGWGQDGAQYF
cdr3_nt: TGTGCCAGCAGTGGTGGATGGGGACAGGACGGCGCCCAGTACTTC

clone_size: once
j_call: TRBJ2-1
d_call: TRBD2
v_call: TRBV15
cdr3_aa: CATSSGPDAGGDEQFF
cdr3_nt: TGTGCCACCAGCAGTGGACCTGATGCGGGAGGGGATGAGCAGTTCTTC

clone_size: .
j_call: TRBJ1-2
d_call: TRBD1
v_call: TRBV28
cdr3_aa: CASTPEPLDQGANGYTF
cdr3_nt: TGTGCCAGCACCCCAGAACCCCTCGATCAGGGGGCAAATGGCTACACCTTC

clone_size: .
j_call: TRBJ2-5
d_call: TRBD2
v_call: TRBV5-1
cdr3_aa: CASSLVASGGALSETQYF
cdr3_nt: TGCGCCAGCAGCTTGGTGGCTAGCGGGGGGGCCTTATCTGAGACCCAGTACTTC

clone_size: .
j_call: TRBJ2-7
d_call: .
v_call: TRBV29-1
cdr3_aa: CSAHRAGEQYF
cdr3_nt: TGCAGCGCCCACAGGGCCGGCGAGCAGTACTTC

clone_size: .
j_call: TRBJ2-1
d_call: TRBD2
v_call: TRBV5-4
cdr3_aa: CASRNSGGANNEQFF
cdr3_nt: TGTGCCAGCAGAAATAGCGGGGGGGCCAACAATGAGCAGTTCTTC

clone_size: .
j_call: TRBJ2-5
d_call: .
v_call: TRBV12-2
cdr3_aa: CASRSRRQGASETQYF
cdr3_nt: TGTGCAAGTCGCTCCAGACGACAGGGGGCTTCAGAGACCCAGTACTTC

clone_size: .
j_call: TRBJ2-7
d_call: TRBD2
v_call: TRBV11-2
cdr3_aa: CASSPAGIFHEQYF
cdr3_nt: TGTGCCAGCAGCCCAGCGGGAATTTTCCACGAGCAGTACTTC

clone_size: .
j_call: TRBJ2-7
d_call: TRBD2
v_call: TRBV4-1
cdr3_aa: CASSRLAGEQYF
cdr3_nt: TGCGCCAGCAGCCGACTAGCGGGCGAGCAGTACTTC

clone_size: .
j_call: TRBJ2-2
d_call: .
v_call: TRBV6-6
cdr3_aa: CASSFTHEATGELFF
cdr3_nt: TGTGCCAGCAGTTTCACTCATGAGGCCACCGGGGAGCTGTTTTTT

clone_size: .
j_call: TRBJ2-5
d_call: TRBD2
v_call: TRBV11-2
cdr3_aa: CASSFTSGGDQETQYF
cdr3_nt: TGTGCCAGCAGCTTCACTAGCGGGGGGGACCAAGAGACCCAGTACTTC

clone_size: .
j_call: TRBJ2-5
d_call: .
v_call: TRBV28
cdr3_aa: CASNLAGAQETQYF
cdr3_nt: TGTGCCAGCAATCTCGCAGGGGCCCAAGAGACCCAGTACTTC

clone_size: .
j_call: TRBJ2-1
d_call: .
v_call: TRBV2
cdr3_aa: CASTVGEQFF
cdr3_nt: TGTGCCAGCACCGTGGGTGAGCAGTTCTTC

clone_size: .
j_call: TRBJ2-7
d_call: .
v_call: TRBV2
cdr3_aa: CASSEGFNYEQYF
cdr3_nt: TGTGCCAGCAGTGAAGGCTTTAACTACGAGCAGTACTTC

clone_size: .
j_call: TRBJ2-7
d_call: TRBD2
v_call: TRBV5-1
cdr3_aa: CASSLGGSLQYF
cdr3_nt: TGCGCCAGCAGCTTGGGCGGGAGTTTGCAGTACTTC

clone_size: .
j_call: TRBJ2-7
d_call: .
v_call: TRBV30
cdr3_aa: CAWTTGDSYEQYF
cdr3_nt: TGTGCCTGGACCACGGGGGACAGCTACGAGCAGTACTTC

clone_size: .
j_call: TRBJ2-7
d_call: .
v_call: TRBV9
cdr3_aa: CASSDTGYEQYF
cdr3_nt: TGTGCCAGCAGCGACACAGGGTACGAGCAGTACTTC

clone_size: once
j_call: TRBJ2-3
d_call: TRBD1
v_call: TRBV7-2
cdr3_aa: CASSTRTGTTDTQYF
cdr3_nt: TGTGCCAGCAGCACCCGGACAGGGACCACAGATACGCAGTATTTT

clone_size: once
j_call: TRBJ2-4
d_call: TRBD1
v_call: TRBV4-1
cdr3_aa: CASSQLPGQGPIHIQYF
cdr3_nt: TGCGCCAGCAGCCAGCTCCCGGGACAGGGGCCCATTCACATTCAGTACTTC

clone_size: .
j_call: TRBJ2-3
d_call: TRBD2
v_call: TRBV2
cdr3_aa: CASSDFPGLAGGQDTQYF
cdr3_nt: TGTGCCAGCAGTGATTTCCCTGGACTAGCGGGAGGACAAGATACGCAGTATTTT

clone_size: once
j_call: TRBJ2-7
d_call: .
v_call: TRBV7-8
cdr3_aa: CASSPGAYEQYF
cdr3_nt: TGTGCCAGCAGCCCCGGTGCCTACGAGCAGTACTTC

clone_size: .
j_call: TRBJ2-1
d_call: .
v_call: TRBV2
cdr3_aa: CASRVYNEQFF
cdr3_nt: TGTGCCAGCAGGGTTTACAATGAGCAGTTCTTC

clone_size: .
j_call: TRBJ2-2
d_call: .
v_call: TRBV4-1
cdr3_aa: CASSQAVQTGELFF
cdr3_nt: TGCGCCAGCAGCCAAGCGGTTCAAACCGGGGAGCTGTTTTTT

clone_size: .
j_call: TRBJ1-1
d_call: .
v_call: TRBV5-4
cdr3_aa: CASSFGGSPEAFF
cdr3_nt: TGTGCCAGCAGCTTTGGCGGGTCTCCTGAAGCTTTCTTT

clone_size: .
j_call: TRBJ2-7
d_call: TRBD1
v_call: TRBV6-6
cdr3_aa: CASSYGTGGRGYEQYF
cdr3_nt: TGTGCCAGCAGTTACGGGACAGGGGGGAGGGGCTACGAGCAGTACTTC

clone_size: once
j_call: TRBJ2-7
d_call: .
v_call: TRBV28
cdr3_aa: CASCPGQVYYEQYF
cdr3_nt: TGTGCCAGCTGCCCGGGACAAGTCTATTACGAGCAGTACTTC

clone_size: .
j_call: TRBJ2-7
d_call: .
v_call: TRBV9
cdr3_aa: CASSVGLGSYEQYF
cdr3_nt: TGTGCCAGCAGCGTAGGGCTTGGCTCCTACGAGCAGTACTTC

clone_size: .
j_call: TRBJ1-2
d_call: TRBD1
v_call: TRBV27
cdr3_aa: CASSLSGTGDGYTF
cdr3_nt: TGTGCCAGCAGTTTATCCGGGACAGGGGATGGCTACACCTTC

clone_size: .
j_call: TRBJ1-5
d_call: .
v_call: TRBV2
cdr3_aa: CASSEGGVDQPQHF
cdr3_nt: TGTGCCAGCAGTGAAGGGGGCGTAGATCAGCCCCAGCATTTT

clone_size: .
j_call: TRBJ2-7
d_call: .
v_call: TRBV4-2
cdr3_aa: CASSQDESNRYEQYF
cdr3_nt: TGTGCCAGCAGCCAAGATGAATCTAACCGCTACGAGCAGTACTTC

clone_size: once
j_call: TRBJ2-7
d_call: .
v_call: TRBV4-2
cdr3_aa: CASSQENSGATYEQYF
cdr3_nt: TGTGCCAGCAGCCAAGAAAACTCAGGGGCTACCTACGAGCAGTACTTC

clone_size: .
j_call: TRBJ2-7
d_call: TRBD2
v_call: TRBV27
cdr3_aa: CASSWTGGSYEQYF
cdr3_nt: TGTGCCAGCAGTTGGACGGGAGGGTCCTACGAGCAGTACTTC

clone_size: .
j_call: TRBJ2-3
d_call: TRBD2
v_call: TRBV5-5
cdr3_aa: CASSPRLALTHTQYF
cdr3_nt: TGTGCCAGCAGCCCAAGACTAGCCCTAACGCATACGCAGTATTTT

clone_size: .
j_call: TRBJ2-3
d_call: TRBD2
v_call: TRBV9
cdr3_aa: CASSVAGREADTQYF
cdr3_nt: TGTGCCAGCAGCGTAGCAGGGAGGGAGGCAGATACGCAGTATTTT

clone_size: .
j_call: TRBJ2-7
d_call: .
v_call: TRBV27
cdr3_aa: CASSLTGLHEQYF
cdr3_nt: TGTGCCAGCAGCCTCACAGGGCTCCACGAGCAGTACTTC

clone_size: .
j_call: TRBJ2-7
d_call: .
v_call: TRBV5-1
cdr3_aa: CASSLDGRTRSYEQYF
cdr3_nt: TGCGCCAGCAGCTTGGATGGGCGGACTCGCTCCTACGAGCAGTACTTC

clone_size: .
j_call: TRBJ2-3
d_call: .
v_call: TRBV9
cdr3_aa: CASSGETDTQYF
cdr3_nt: TGTGCCAGCAGCGGAGAAACAGATACGCAGTATTTT

clone_size: .
j_call: TRBJ1-5
d_call: .
v_call: TRBV5-5
cdr3_aa: CASSWVINQPQHF
cdr3_nt: TGTGCCAGCAGCTGGGTGATCAATCAGCCCCAGCATTTT

clone_size: once
j_call: TRBJ2-3
d_call: .
v_call: TRBV28
cdr3_aa: CASSSTLMRESTDTQYF
cdr3_nt: TGTGCCAGCAGTTCCACCTTAATGCGGGAAAGCACAGATACGCAGTATTTT

clone_size: .
j_call: TRBJ2-3
d_call: TRBD2
v_call: TRBV15
cdr3_aa: CATSRDTGLAVADTQYF
cdr3_nt: TGTGCCACCAGCAGAGATACAGGACTAGCTGTGGCAGATACGCAGTATTTT